This T cell receptor beta chain is from a study of blood T cell repertoires in COVID-19. Generated by immunoSEQ multiplex PCR, the TCRdb table keeps only in-frame clones and is missing some. The sample lists approximately 55,000 clones; around 87% were seen once. V lost 8 bases and J 6 bases, leaving 14 bases between the germline ends. Germline loops: CDR1 SNHLY, CDR2 FYNNEI. The CDR3 contains 13 residues. This receptor was taken from a man aged 50-60 years with active COVID-19. Sequenced material: peripheral blood. V is TRBV2 and J is TRBJ1-5, with a possible D match to TRBD1 (5 bases). As DNA, the CDR3 is TGTGCCAGCGGGGCGGCGCCCAGTCAGCCCCAGCATTTT. It translates to CASGAAPSQPQHF.